This TCR beta chain appears in the sequencing data of a study of cytomegalovirus exposure and HLA in healthy donors. The PCR employed 60 Vbeta primers together with 13 Jbeta primers. Profiled with immunoSEQ multiplex PCR; TCRdb holds only in-frame clones, not every one. Here the sample spans 90,000 or so clones, 78% being singletons. In its sample, this clone was seen a few times. One end of the junction fails to match germline, which may point to a read error. CDR3 length equals 13 residues. CDR1 is GTSNPN, CDR2 SVGIG, per germline (reference sequence). The sample taken for sequencing was PBMCs. The sequence came from a woman aged 40 to 50 in good health and CMV-seronegative. The chain carries TRBV30 and TRBJ1-2; perhaps TRBD1 as D (5 bases). CDR3 DNA: TGTGCCTGGAGTGGGACATTGCCCCCGCGGTTGAAGTTC. Protein sequence: CAWSGTLPPRLKF.